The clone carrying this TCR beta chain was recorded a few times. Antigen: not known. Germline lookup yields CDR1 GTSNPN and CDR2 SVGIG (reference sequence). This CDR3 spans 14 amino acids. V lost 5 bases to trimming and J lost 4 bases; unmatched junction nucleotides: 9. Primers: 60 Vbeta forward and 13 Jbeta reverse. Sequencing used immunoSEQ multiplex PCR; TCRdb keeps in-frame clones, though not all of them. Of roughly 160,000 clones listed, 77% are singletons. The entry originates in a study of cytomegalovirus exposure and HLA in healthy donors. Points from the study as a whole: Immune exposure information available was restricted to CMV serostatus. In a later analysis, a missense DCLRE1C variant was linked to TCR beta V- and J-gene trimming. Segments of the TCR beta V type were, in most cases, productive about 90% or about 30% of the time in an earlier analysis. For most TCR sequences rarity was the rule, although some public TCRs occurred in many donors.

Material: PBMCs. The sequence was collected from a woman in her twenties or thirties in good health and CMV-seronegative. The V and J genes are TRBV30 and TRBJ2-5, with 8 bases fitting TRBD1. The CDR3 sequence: CAWELGQVPETQYF. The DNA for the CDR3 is TGTGCCTGGGAGTTGGGACAGGTCCCAGAGACCCAGTACTTC.